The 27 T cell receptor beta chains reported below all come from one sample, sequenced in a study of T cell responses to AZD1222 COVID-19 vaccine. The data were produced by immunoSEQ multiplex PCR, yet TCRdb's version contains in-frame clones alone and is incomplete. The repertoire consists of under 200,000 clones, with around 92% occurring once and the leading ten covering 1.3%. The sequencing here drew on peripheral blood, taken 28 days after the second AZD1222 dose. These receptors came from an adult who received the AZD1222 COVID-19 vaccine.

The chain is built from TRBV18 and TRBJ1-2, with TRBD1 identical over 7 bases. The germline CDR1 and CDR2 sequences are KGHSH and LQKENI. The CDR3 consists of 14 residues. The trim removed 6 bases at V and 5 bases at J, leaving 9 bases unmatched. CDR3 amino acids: CASSPGQTLYGYTF. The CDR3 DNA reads TGTGCCAGCTCTCCGGGACAGACTTTATATGGCTACACCTTC. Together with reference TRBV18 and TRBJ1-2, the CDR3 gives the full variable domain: NAGVMQNPRHLVRRRGQEARLRCSPMKGHSHVYWYRQLPEEGLKFMVYLQKENIIDESGMPKERFSAEFPKEGPSILRIQQVVRGDSAAYFCASSPGQTLYGYTFGSGTRLTVV.

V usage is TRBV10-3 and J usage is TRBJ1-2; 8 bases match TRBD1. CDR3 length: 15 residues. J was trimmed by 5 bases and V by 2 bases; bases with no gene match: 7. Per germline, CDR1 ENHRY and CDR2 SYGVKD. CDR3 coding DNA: TGTGCCATCAGTGAGCTCAGGGGGCGTAATTATGGCTACACCTTC. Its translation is CAISELRGRNYGYTF.

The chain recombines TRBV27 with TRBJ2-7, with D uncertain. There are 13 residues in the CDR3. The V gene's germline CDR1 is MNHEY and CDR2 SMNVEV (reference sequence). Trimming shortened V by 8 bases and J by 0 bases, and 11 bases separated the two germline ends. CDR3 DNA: TGTGCCAGCTCGTGGGGTAGCTCCTACGAGCAGTACTTC. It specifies CASSWGSSYEQYF.

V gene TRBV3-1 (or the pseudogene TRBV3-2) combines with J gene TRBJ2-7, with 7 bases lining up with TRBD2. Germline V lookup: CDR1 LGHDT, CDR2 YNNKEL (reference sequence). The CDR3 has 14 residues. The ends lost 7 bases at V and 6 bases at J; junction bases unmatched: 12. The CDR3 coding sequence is TGTGCCAGCACCTACATTGCGGGAGCTTCCGAGCAGTACTTC. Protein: CASTYIAGASEQYF.

This CDR3 reads CASSPSPLLADPYNEQFF. In nucleotides, the CDR3 is TGTGCCAGCAGCCCCAGTCCCCTACTAGCGGATCCCTACAATGAGCAGTTCTTC. The chain is built from TRBV11-2 and TRBJ2-1; 8 nucleotides match TRBD2. The J segment lost 2 bases and the V segment lost 5 bases, leaving 14 bases of the junction unmatched. Germline CDR1 reads SGHAT; CDR2 reads FQNNGV. The CDR3 consists of 18 residues.

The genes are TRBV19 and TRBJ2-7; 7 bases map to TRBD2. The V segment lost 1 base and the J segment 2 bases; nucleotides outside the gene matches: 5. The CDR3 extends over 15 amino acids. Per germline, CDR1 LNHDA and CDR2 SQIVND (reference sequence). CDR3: CASSIGQRGPYEQYF. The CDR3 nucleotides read TGTGCCAGTAGTATAGGTCAGCGGGGACCCTACGAGCAGTACTTC.

CDR3 sequence reads: CASSLGGGPREQFF. The CDR3, as DNA: TGTGCCAGCAGCTTAGGGGGAGGGCCCCGGGAGCAGTTCTTC. The chain recombines TRBV5-5 with TRBJ2-1, with D possibly matching TRBD2 (7 bases). This CDR3 comprises 14 residues. CDR1 and CDR2 from the germline V gene are SGHKS and YYEKEE (reference sequence). V dropped 2 bases and J dropped 10 bases, with 16 bases sitting between them.

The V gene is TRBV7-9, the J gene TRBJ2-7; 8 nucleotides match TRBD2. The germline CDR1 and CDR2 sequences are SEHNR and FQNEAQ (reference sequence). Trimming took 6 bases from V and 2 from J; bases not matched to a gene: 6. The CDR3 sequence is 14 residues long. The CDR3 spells CASRAGVGPYEQYF. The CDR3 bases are TGTGCCAGCAGAGCGGGAGTCGGCCCCTACGAGCAGTACTTC.

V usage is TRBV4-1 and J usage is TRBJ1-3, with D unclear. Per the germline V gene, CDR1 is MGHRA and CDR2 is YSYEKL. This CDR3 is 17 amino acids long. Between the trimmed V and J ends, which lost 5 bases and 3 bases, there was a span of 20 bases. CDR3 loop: CASSSDPRIRNGNTIYF. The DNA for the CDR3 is TGCGCCAGCAGCTCGGACCCTAGGATACGCAATGGAAACACCATATATTTT.

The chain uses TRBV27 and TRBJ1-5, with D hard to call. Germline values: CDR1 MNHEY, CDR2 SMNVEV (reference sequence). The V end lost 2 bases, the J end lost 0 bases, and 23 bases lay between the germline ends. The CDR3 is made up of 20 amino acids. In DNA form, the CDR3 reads TGTGCCAGCAGTTTACGGACTCAGCGTGAGGCAACCCATAGCAATCAGCCCCAGCATTTT. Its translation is CASSLRTQREATHSNQPQHF.

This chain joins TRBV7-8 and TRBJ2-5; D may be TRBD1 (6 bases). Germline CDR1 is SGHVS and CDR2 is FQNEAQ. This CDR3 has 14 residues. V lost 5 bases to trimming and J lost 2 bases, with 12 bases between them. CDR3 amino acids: CASSLGTPQETQYF. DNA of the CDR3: TGTGCCAGCAGCCTAGGGACACCTCAAGAGACCCAGTACTTC.

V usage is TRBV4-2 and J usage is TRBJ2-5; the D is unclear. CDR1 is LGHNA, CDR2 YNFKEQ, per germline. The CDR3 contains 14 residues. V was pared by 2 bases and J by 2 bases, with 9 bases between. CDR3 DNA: TGTGCCAGCAGCCAATCGATGGATCAAGAGACCCAGTACTTC. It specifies CASSQSMDQETQYF.

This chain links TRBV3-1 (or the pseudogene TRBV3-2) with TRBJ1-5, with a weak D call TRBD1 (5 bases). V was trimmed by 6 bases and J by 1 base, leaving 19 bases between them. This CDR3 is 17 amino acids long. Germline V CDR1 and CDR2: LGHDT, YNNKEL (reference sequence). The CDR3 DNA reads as TGTGCCAGCAGTACCTTACAACCGGGGGGAAGCAATCAGCCCCAGCATTTT. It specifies CASSTLQPGGSNQPQHF.

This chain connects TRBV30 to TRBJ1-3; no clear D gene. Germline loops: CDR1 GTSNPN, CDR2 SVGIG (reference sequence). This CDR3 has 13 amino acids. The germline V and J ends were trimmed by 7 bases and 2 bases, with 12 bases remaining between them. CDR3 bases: TGTGCCTCCGCCGATACCCCTGGAAACACCATATATTTT. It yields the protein CASADTPGNTIYF.

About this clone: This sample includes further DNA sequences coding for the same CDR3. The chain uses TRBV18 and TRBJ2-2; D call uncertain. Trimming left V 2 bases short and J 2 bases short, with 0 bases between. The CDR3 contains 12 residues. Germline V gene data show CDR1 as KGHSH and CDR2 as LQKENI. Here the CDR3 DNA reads TGTGCCAGCTCACCAAACACCGGGGAGCTGTTTTTT. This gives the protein CASSPNTGELFF.

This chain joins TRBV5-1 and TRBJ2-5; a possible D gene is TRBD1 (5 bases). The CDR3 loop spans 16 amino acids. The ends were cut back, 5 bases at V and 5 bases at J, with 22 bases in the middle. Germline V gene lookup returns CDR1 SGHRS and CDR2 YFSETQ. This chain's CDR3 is CASSIDVGPGWETQYF. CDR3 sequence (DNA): TGCGCCAGCAGTATTGATGTGGGCCCAGGGTGGGAGACCCAGTACTTC.

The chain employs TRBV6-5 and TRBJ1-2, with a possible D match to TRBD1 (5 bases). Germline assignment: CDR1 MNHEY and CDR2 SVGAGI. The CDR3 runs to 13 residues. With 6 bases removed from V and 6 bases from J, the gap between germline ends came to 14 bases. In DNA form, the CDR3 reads TGTGCCAGCAGGGCAAGACAGCCTGATGGCTACACCTTC. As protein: CASRARQPDGYTF.

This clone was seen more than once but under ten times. The CDR3 sequence is CASSPSGLAGVGEQYF. In DNA form, the CDR3 reads TGTGCCAGCTCGCCCTCCGGACTAGCGGGAGTAGGGGAGCAGTACTTC. The V gene is TRBV27, the J gene TRBJ2-7; 13 positions match TRBD2. Germline V gene sequence: CDR1 MNHEY, CDR2 SMNVEV (reference sequence). V was clipped by 8 bases and J by 7 bases; unmatched bases: 14. The CDR3 contains 16 residues.

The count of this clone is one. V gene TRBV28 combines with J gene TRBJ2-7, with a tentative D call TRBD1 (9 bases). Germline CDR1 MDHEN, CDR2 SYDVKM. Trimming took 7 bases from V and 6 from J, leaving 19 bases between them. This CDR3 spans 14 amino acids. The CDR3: CASISGDRVLEQYF. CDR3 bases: TGTGCCAGCATTAGCGGGGACAGGGTACTCGAGCAGTACTTC.

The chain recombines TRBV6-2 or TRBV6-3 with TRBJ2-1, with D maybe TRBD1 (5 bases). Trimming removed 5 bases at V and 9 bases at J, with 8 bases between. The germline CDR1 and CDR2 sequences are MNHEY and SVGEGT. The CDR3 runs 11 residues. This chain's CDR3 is CASSTTVEQFF. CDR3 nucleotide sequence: TGTGCCAGCAGTACGACAGTTGAGCAGTTCTTC.

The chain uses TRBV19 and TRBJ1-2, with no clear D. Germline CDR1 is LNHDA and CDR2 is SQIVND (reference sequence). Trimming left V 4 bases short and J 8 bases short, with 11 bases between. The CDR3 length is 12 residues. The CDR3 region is CASSTEGRGYTF. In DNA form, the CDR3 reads TGTGCCAGTAGTACTGAGGGAAGGGGCTACACCTTC.

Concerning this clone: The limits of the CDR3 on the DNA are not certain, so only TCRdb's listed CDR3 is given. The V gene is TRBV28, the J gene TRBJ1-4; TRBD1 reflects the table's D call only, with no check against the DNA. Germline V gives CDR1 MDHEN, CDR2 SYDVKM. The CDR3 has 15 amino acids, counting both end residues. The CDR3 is CASSSSGTGEEKLFF.

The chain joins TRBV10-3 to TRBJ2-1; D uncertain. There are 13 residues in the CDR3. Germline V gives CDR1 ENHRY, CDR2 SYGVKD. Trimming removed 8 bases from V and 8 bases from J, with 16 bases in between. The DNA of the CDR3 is TGTGCCATCTTTAATGCCAACAAAGATGAGCAGTTCTTC. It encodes CAIFNANKDEQFF.

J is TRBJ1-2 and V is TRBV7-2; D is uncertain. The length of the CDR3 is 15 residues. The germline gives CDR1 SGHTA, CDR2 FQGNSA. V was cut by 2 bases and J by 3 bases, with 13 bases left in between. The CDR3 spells CASSLSASWDYGYTF. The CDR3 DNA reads TGTGCCAGCAGCTTATCGGCGTCCTGGGACTATGGCTACACCTTC. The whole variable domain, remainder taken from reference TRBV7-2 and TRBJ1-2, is GAGVSQSPSNKVTEKGKDVELRCDPISGHTALYWYRQSLGQGLEFLIYFQGNSAPDKSGLPSDRFSAERTGGSVSTLTIQRTQQEDSAVYLCASSLSASWDYGYTFGSGTRLTVV.

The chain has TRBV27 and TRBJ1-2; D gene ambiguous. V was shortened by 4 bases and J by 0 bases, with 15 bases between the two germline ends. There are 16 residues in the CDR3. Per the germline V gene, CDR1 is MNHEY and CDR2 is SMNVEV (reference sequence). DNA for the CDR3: TGTGCCAGCAGTTCAACACCCCCGGGAACTAACTATGGCTACACCTTC. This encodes CASSSTPPGTNYGYTF.

This CDR3 reads CASSPTALSSYNEQFF. As DNA, the CDR3 is TGTGCCAGCAGTCCCACCGCATTGAGCTCCTACAATGAGCAGTTCTTC. This chain connects TRBV28 to TRBJ2-1; D remains ambiguous. This CDR3 is built from 16 residues. From germline, CDR1 is MDHEN and CDR2 SYDVKM. Trimming left V 5 bases short and J 0 bases short, with 14 bases between.

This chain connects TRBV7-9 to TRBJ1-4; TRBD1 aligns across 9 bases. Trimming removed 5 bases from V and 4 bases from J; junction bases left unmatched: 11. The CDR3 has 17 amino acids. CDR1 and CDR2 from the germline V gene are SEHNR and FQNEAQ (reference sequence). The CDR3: CASSLQTGGVVNEKLFF. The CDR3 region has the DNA TGTGCCAGCAGCCTCCAGACAGGGGGTGTCGTTAATGAAAAACTGTTTTTT. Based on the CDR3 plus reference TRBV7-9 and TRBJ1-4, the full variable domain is DTGVSQNPRHKITKRGQNVTFRCDPISEHNRLYWYRQTLGQGPEFLTYFQNEAQLEKSRLLSDRFSAERPKGSFSTLEIQRTEQGDSAMYLCASSLQTGGVVNEKLFFGSGTQLSVL.